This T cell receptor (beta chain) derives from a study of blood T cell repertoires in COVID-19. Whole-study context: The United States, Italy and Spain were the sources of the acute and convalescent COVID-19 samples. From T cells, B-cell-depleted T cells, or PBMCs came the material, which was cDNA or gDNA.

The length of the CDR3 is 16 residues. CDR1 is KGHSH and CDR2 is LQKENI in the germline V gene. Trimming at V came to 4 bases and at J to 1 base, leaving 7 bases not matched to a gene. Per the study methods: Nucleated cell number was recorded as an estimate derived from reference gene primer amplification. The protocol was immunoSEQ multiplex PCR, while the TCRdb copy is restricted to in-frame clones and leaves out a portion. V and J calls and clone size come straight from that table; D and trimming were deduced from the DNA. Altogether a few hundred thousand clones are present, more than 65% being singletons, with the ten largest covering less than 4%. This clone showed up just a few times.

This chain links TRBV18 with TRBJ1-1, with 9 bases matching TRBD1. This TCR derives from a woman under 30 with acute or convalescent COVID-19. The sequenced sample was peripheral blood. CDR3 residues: CASSLRTGVGNTEAFF. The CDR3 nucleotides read TGTGCCAGCTCACTCCGGACAGGGGTGGGGAACACTGAAGCTTTCTTT.